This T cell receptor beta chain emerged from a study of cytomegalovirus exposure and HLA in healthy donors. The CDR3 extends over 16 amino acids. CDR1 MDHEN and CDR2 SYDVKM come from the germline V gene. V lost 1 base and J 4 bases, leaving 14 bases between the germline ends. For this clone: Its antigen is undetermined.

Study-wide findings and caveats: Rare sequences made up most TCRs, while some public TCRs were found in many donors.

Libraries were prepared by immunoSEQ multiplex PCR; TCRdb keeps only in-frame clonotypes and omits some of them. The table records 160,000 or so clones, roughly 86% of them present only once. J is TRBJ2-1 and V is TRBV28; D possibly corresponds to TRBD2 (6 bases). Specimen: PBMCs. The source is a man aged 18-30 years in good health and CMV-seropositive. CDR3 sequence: CASSLSGTAQYNEQFF. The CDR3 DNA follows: TGTGCCAGCAGTTTATCCGGGACTGCTCAATACAATGAGCAGTTCTTC.